This T cell receptor beta chain was recovered during a study of blood T cells in healthy people across ages. Combining a sample-barcoded 5' primer with a J-beta primer mix, a second PCR ran for roughly 7 to 11 cycles. From the 5' RACE reads, TCRdb called clonotypes with MiXCR, one entry per CDR3 protein. This table holds roughly 1,800,000 distinct CDR3 sequences, roughly 49% found once. This clonotype appeared a few times. Antigen unknown. Germline V gene lookup returns CDR1 SGHTA and CDR2 FQGNSA. The CDR3 extends over 13 amino acids. The V end lost 3 bases, the J end lost 10 bases, and 13 bases lay between the germline ends. The study, taken as a whole, reports: More naive CD4+ cells and higher diversity marked long-lived donors relative to aged donors.

The source of this sequence is a woman in her forties in good health. Sequencing was performed on blood. V is TRBV7-2 and J is TRBJ2-1; D may be TRBD2 (5 bases). The CDR3: CASSFDAGGEQFF. The CDR3 region has the DNA TGTGCCAGCAGCTTCGACGCCGGCGGGGAGCAGTTCTTC. The full variable domain, in which reference TRBV7-2 and TRBJ2-1 provide the parts outside the CDR3, is GAGVSQSPSNKVTEKGKDVELRCDPISGHTALYWYRQSLGQGLEFLIYFQGNSAPDKSGLPSDRFSAERTGGSVSTLTIQRTQQEDSAVYLCASSFDAGGEQFFGPGTRLTVL.